These 21 T cell receptor beta chains share one sample of origin, sequenced in a study of persistence of HIV-infected CD4 T cells (dated by TCRdb to about 2020). The antigens these receptors bind are not known. The immunoSEQ hsTCRB assay version 4, run in survey mode, was used to sequence TCRbeta repertoires from genomic DNA. The source is immuneACCESS, and TCRdb retained only in-frame sequences with V and J called. Part of the clones is not carried over; for the studies checked, unresolved V genes explain less than half of this, and the remainder is unexplained. This sample holds 40,000 or so clones; roughly 90% were observed only once. Over 1% of the sample is in the top ten clones. Per the publication, the treatment or condition label means: suppressive antiretroviral therapy. As a nonspecific positive control representing the CD4+ T cell repertoire, cells were stimulated with anti-CD3/anti-CD28 magnetic beads. Responding CD4+ T cells were sorted on the basis of upregulation of both CD40 ligand and CD69.

This specimen consisted of CD4+ T cells sorted from PBMCs after approximately 20-hour stimulation, obtained from a patient who received antiretroviral therapy. According to the study, the label for this sample's cell subset or site signals: CD40L+CD69+ CD4 T cells responding to anti-CD3/anti-CD28 beads, representing the overall repertoire. The receptors here all came from an adult man with HIV who was CMV-seropositive.

Here the CDR3 reads CASYQGGASNQPQHF. CDR3 nucleotides: TGTGCCAGCTACCAAGGGGGGGCTAGCAATCAGCCCCAGCATTTT. This chain uses TRBV6-5 with TRBJ1-5; D is possibly TRBD1 (6 bases). Germline loops: CDR1 MNHEY, CDR2 SVGAGI. V dropped 8 bases and J dropped 0 bases, with 14 bases sitting between them. The CDR3 has 15 residues.

The chain employs TRBV6-5 and TRBJ1-2; D is unresolved. This CDR3 has 15 amino acids. Trimming cost V 0 bases and J 0 bases, with 8 bases left between them. Germline CDR1 MNHEY, CDR2 SVGAGI. CDR3 nucleotides: TGTGCCAGCAGTTACTCAGGCAGCACTAACTATGGCTACACCTTC. It is translated as CASSYSGSTNYGYTF.

The chain employs TRBV28 and TRBJ2-5; D is ambiguous. Germline-derived CDR1 and CDR2 are MDHEN and SYDVKM. There are 13 residues in the CDR3. V dropped 3 bases and J dropped 5 bases, with 10 bases sitting between them. Here the CDR3 reads CASSFGSGETQYF. The CDR3 region has the DNA TGTGCCAGCAGTTTCGGTTCGGGCGAGACCCAGTACTTC.

V is TRBV7-2 and J is TRBJ1-1, with 9 bases lining up with TRBD1. Per germline, CDR1 SGHTA and CDR2 FQGNSA. This CDR3 spans 15 amino acids. The junction had 4 bases not matched to a gene; V was cut back by 0 bases and J by 5 bases. Written as DNA, the CDR3 is TGTGCCAGCAGCTTAGCGGGGACAGGGACGACTGAAGCTTTCTTT. As protein: CASSLAGTGTTEAFF.

The chain carries TRBV10-1 and TRBJ2-1; 10 nucleotides agree with TRBD2. The junction had 5 bases not matched to a gene; V was cut back by 3 bases and J by 9 bases. The CDR3 has 14 residues. Looked up from germline, CDR1 is WNHNN and CDR2 is SYGVQD (reference sequence). In nucleotides, the CDR3 is TGCGCCAGCAGTGATCCCGGACTAGCGGCTGAGCAGTTCTTC. As protein: CASSDPGLAAEQFF.

The chain is built from TRBV19 and TRBJ1-1, with TRBD1 as a possible D gene (6 bases). Germline V gene sequence: CDR1 LNHDA, CDR2 SQIVND (reference sequence). There are 14 residues in the CDR3. The V end lost 1 base, the J end lost 9 bases, and 15 bases lay between the germline ends. CDR3 loop: CASSIGDRSGQAFF. For the CDR3, the DNA is TGTGCCAGTAGTATAGGCGACAGGTCCGGGCAAGCTTTCTTT.

This chain joins TRBV4-2 and TRBJ1-1, with D perhaps TRBD1 (5 bases). This CDR3 contains 15 residues. The germline gives CDR1 LGHNA, CDR2 YNFKEQ. Between the trimmed V and J ends, which lost 5 bases and 1 base, there was a span of 14 bases. DNA of the CDR3: TGTGCCAGCAGCAAACCGGGACTCCAGAACACTGAAGCTTTCTTT. This sequence encodes CASSKPGLQNTEAFF.

The chain joins TRBV4-1 to TRBJ1-4; D is perhaps TRBD1 (5 bases). The CDR3 is made up of 15 amino acids. CDR1 MGHRA and CDR2 YSYEKL come from the germline V gene. The V and J ends lost 0 bases and 7 bases respectively, with 12 bases between them. The CDR3 loop reads CASSQDGTRPEKLFF. In DNA form, the CDR3 reads TGCGCCAGCAGCCAAGACGGGACTCGGCCTGAAAAACTGTTTTTT.

This chain joins TRBV5-4 and TRBJ1-1, with unresolved D. The CDR3 length is 13 residues. The V end lost 2 bases, the J end lost 1 base, and 6 bases lay between the germline ends. Germline CDR1 and CDR2: SGHNT and YYREEE (reference sequence). The CDR3 nucleotides read TGTGCCAGCAGCTTTGGGGAGAACACTGAAGCTTTCTTT. Translated: CASSFGENTEAFF. Drawing the rest from reference TRBV5-4 and TRBJ1-1, the complete variable domain is ETGVTQSPTHLIKTRGQQVTLRCSSQSGHNTVSWYQQALGQGPQFIFQYYREEENGRGNFPPRFSGLQFPNYSSELNVNALELDDSALYLCASSFGENTEAFFGQGTRLTVV.

The chain has TRBV24-1 and TRBJ1-1; no definite D call. Germline V lookup: CDR1 KGHDR, CDR2 SFDVKD. The V gene lost 5 bases and the J gene lost 0 bases, with 6 bases spanning the gap. The CDR3 runs 13 residues. CDR3 loop: CATSGSMNTEAFF. The CDR3 DNA is TGTGCCACCAGTGGTTCCATGAACACTGAAGCTTTCTTT.

The CDR3 spells CASSQLTGTAFF. The CDR3 DNA follows: TGTGCCAGCAGCCAACTCACAGGGACAGCTTTCTTT. The J gene is TRBJ1-1, the V gene TRBV3-1 (or the pseudogene TRBV3-2), with a weak D call TRBD1 (6 bases). V lost 2 bases and J 10 bases, leaving 11 bases between the germline ends. Germline V CDR1 and CDR2: LGHDT, YNNKEL (reference sequence). There are 12 residues in the CDR3.

This clone appeared a single time. This rearrangement joins TRBV19 to TRBJ1-5; D gene ambiguous. Trimming pared 3 bases from V and 3 bases from J, leaving 12 bases between. This CDR3 has 15 residues. In germline, CDR1 is LNHDA, CDR2 SQIVND (reference sequence). The CDR3: CASSMVAEHNQPQHF. Written as DNA, the CDR3 is TGTGCCAGTAGTATGGTGGCCGAACACAATCAGCCCCAGCATTTT.

The chain links TRBV5-1 to TRBJ2-1, with 7 bases matching TRBD1. In germline, CDR1 is SGHRS, CDR2 YFSETQ. Trimming removed 2 bases from V and 3 bases from J; junction bases left unmatched: 5. This CDR3 has 15 amino acids. The CDR3 reads CASSFTGTDYNEQFF. CDR3 nucleotides: TGCGCCAGCAGCTTCACCGGGACAGACTACAATGAGCAGTTCTTC.

CDR3 protein: CASSLAGGGFLRGYTF. The CDR3 nucleotides are TGTGCCAGCAGTTTGGCAGGGGGTGGGTTTCTTAGAGGCTACACCTTC. J is TRBJ1-2 and V is TRBV27, with 7 bases identical to TRBD1. V shed 3 bases and J 8 bases; nucleotides not matched to a gene: 15. CDR1 and CDR2 from the germline V gene are MNHEY and SMNVEV (reference sequence). The CDR3 totals 16 residues.

This clone was counted only a few times. V usage is TRBV2 and J usage is TRBJ1-5; TRBD1 aligns across 7 bases. Germline V gene sequence: CDR1 SNHLY, CDR2 FYNNEI. This CDR3 is built from 15 residues. J gave up 6 bases and V 4 bases, and 9 bases lay outside the gene matches. As DNA, the CDR3 is TGTGCCAGCAGTGGCGAAGGGGGCGCGGGTCAGCCCCAGCATTTT. Its protein product is CASSGEGGAGQPQHF.

The table lists this clone with a count of one. The CDR3 is CASPGTQNTGELFF. The CDR3 region has the DNA TGTGCCTCCCCGGGGACCCAGAACACCGGGGAGCTGTTTTTT. V is TRBV30 and J is TRBJ2-2; D may match TRBD1 or TRBD2 (5 bases each). The ends were cut back, 7 bases at V and 1 base at J, with 13 bases in the middle. This CDR3 is 14 amino acids long. Germline CDR1 GTSNPN, CDR2 SVGIG (reference sequence).

This chain's CDR3 is CASSRQTGNTEAFF. The DNA for the CDR3 is TGTGCCAGCAGTCGCCAGACAGGGAACACTGAAGCTTTCTTT. This rearrangement joins TRBV28 to TRBJ1-1, with a possible D match to TRBD1 (6 bases). Germline lookup yields CDR1 MDHEN and CDR2 SYDVKM. CDR3 size: 14 residues. Trimming took 5 bases from V and 1 from J, leaving 11 bases between them.

The chain carries TRBV3-1 (or the pseudogene TRBV3-2) and TRBJ1-1; TRBD1 matches at 7 bases. This CDR3 has 14 residues. The V gene's germline CDR1 is LGHDT and CDR2 YNNKEL (reference sequence). The V gene end was trimmed by 1 base and the J gene end by 2 bases; junction bases not matched to a gene: 1. The CDR3, as DNA: TGTGCCAGCAGCCAAGGACAGGGCAACACTGAAGCTTTCTTT. This translates into CASSQGQGNTEAFF.

V usage is TRBV9 and J usage is TRBJ1-2; D possibly corresponds to TRBD1 (6 bases). This CDR3 has 15 amino acids. Trimming took 0 bases from V and 4 from J, leaving 13 bases between them. The germline V gene has CDR1 SGDLS and CDR2 YYNGEE. CDR3 sequence: CASSVEGRGGYGYTF. CDR3 nucleotide sequence: TGTGCCAGCAGCGTAGAGGGCAGGGGAGGCTATGGCTACACCTTC.

This clone has a handful of counts. CDR3 DNA sequence: TGTGCCAGCAGCCAAGCAGCCGGCGATAATTCACCCCTCCACTTT. Protein product: CASSQAAGDNSPLHF. The V call is TRBV4-2, the J call TRBJ1-6; unclear D gene. The CDR3 consists of 15 residues. Looked up from germline, CDR1 is LGHNA and CDR2 is YNFKEQ. V was trimmed by 1 base and J by 5 bases, leaving 9 bases between them.

The chain joins TRBV19 to TRBJ1-2; 7 bases match TRBD1. Germline CDR1 reads LNHDA; CDR2 reads SQIVND (reference sequence). The CDR3 sequence is 15 residues long. The ends lost 7 bases at V and 1 base at J; junction bases unmatched: 9. The CDR3, as DNA: TGTGCCAGTACCCCCGGGACAGCGAATAACTATGGCTACACCTTC. It specifies CASTPGTANNYGYTF.